This paragraph reports one T cell receptor (beta chain). This sample was included in a study of control samples from healthy donors and cancer patients. Sequencing was performed with immunoSEQ multiplex PCR; in TCRdb, only in-frame clones are kept and a portion is missing. This sample yields 70,000 to 95,000 clones, of which approximately 94% are seen a single time; 1.3% belongs to the top ten. This CDR3 has 17 amino acids. Germline values: CDR1 KGHDR, CDR2 SFDVKD. V was clipped by 4 bases and J by 0 bases, with 15 bases between them. The sample was PBMCs. The chain joins TRBV24-1 to TRBJ2-1; weak D call: TRBD1 (6 bases). This receptor was taken from a woman in her forties with lung cancer. The CDR3 bases are TGTGCCACCAGTGAATACAGGGAACGGAGCTCCTACAATGAGCAGTTCTTC. As protein: CATSEYRERSSYNEQFF.